The rows below give T cell receptor beta chains drawn from one sample of a study of blood T cell repertoires in COVID-19. Sequencing was performed with immunoSEQ multiplex PCR; in TCRdb, only in-frame clones are kept and a portion is missing. The table lists more than 150,000 clones, 90% of them singletons. The sample comprised peripheral blood. These receptors all stem from a man aged 50 to 59 with acute or convalescent COVID-19. CDR3s leave out the opening cysteine and the closing phenylalanine or tryptophan. A D gene is named only where the DNA matches it firmly.

D | V | CDR3
TRBD1 | TRBV5-1 | ASNSRGETQY
- | TRBV28 | ASSLGAGGSGANVLT
- | TRBV10-3 | AIGREDSPLH
- | TRBV21-1 | ASSKVRGDYGYT
- | TRBV28 | ASSLNTDSQPYGYT
- | TRBV7-8 | ASSLVRVGSGYT
TRBD1 | TRBV7-2 | ASESRGQGTGELF
- | TRBV5-1 | ASSATYNEQF
TRBD1 | TRBV28 | ASSLGVRRGLLDSPLH
- | TRBV28 | ASSSIAAPTDTQY
TRBD2 | TRBV7-2 | ASSPGLAGSGEQF
TRBD1 | TRBV28 | ASLMGQHTEAF
TRBD1 | TRBV4-3 | ASSQDSGGNTEAF
- | TRBV6-5 | ASSEQGLGNTIY
- | TRBV19 | ASSISGTTEAF
- | TRBV28 | ASSSPAGTLRSPLH
TRBD1 | TRBV28 | ASNHNRGSYSNQPQH
TRBD2 | TRBV19 | ASKTSSGRTEQF
- | TRBV5-1 | ASSLADYTDNYGYT
TRBD2 | TRBV5-1 | ASSSGTSGTDTQY
TRBD1 | TRBV7-2 | ASSLTLDRSNQPQH
TRBD2 | TRBV20-1 | SASWVAGDPNTQY
- | TRBV4-2 | ASSLETRGPGEQPQH
- | TRBV28 | ASSLPTGGGWEQY
- | TRBV5-1 | ASSPGQENTEAF
TRBD1 | TRBV28 | ASSLWDRGRSPLH
TRBD1 | TRBV6-1 | ASRGITGDAPYGYT
TRBD2 | TRBV19 | ASSIRTSGSYEQY